This TCR beta chain was recovered during a study of T-cell reconstitution after alpha-beta-depleted transplantation in children. This clonotype appeared many times. Antigen unknown. Study-wide findings and caveats: A year post-transplant, T-cell counts and diversity derived mostly from newly produced T cells. Several patients had high TCRbeta diversity at day 60; it came from surviving recipient T cells and thymic progenitors. Expanded graft clones, several hundred of them, were reportedly the source of alpha-beta T cells about two months after transplant.

A library of TCRbeta sequences, prepared with unique molecular identifiers, was generated. MiXCR was run by TCRdb on the PCR reads, yielding one entry per CDR3 protein. In the table there are hundreds of thousands of distinct CDR3 sequences, less than 20% of which are singletons. The ends were cut back, 3 bases at V and 6 bases at J, with 9 bases in the middle. Germline V gene sequence: CDR1 SEHNR, CDR2 FQNEAQ (reference sequence). This CDR3 spans 13 amino acids. This receptor was taken from a male patient between 10 and 17 years old who had a stem cell transplant for acute lymphoblastic leukemia, so the T cells may come from the graft donor. This specimen consisted of PBMCs, mostly from graft donor cells, obtained 360 days after TCRalphabeta/CD19-depleted stem cell transplant. The gene calls are TRBV7-9 and TRBJ2-1; no clear D gene. The CDR3 spells CASSFPSLNEQFF. In nucleotides, the CDR3 is TGTGCCAGCAGCTTCCCGTCGCTCAATGAGCAGTTCTTC.